This T cell receptor (beta chain) was documented in a study of blood T cell repertoires in COVID-19. As for the study in general: Some COVID-19 samples were acute and others convalescent; all came from the United States, Italy and Spain.

The Seattle patients, enrolled during active infection, were followed longitudinally. The table came from immunoSEQ multiplex PCR; TCRdb's copy has only in-frame clones and leaves some out. This table has roughly 280,000 clones, around nine tenths appearing once. Material: peripheral blood. The TCR comes from a woman between 25 and 40 years old with COVID-19, enrolled during active disease.

The CDR3 reads CASNSGEGTGELFF. In DNA, the CDR3 is TGTGCCAGCAATTCCGGGGAAGGCACCGGGGAGCTGTTTTTT. V is TRBV2 and J is TRBJ2-2; possible D gene TRBD2, 5 bases. The CDR3 runs 14 residues. Trimming stripped 7 bases from V and 4 bases from J, with 13 bases between. The V gene's germline CDR1 is SNHLY and CDR2 FYNNEI.